This record concerns one TCR beta chain sequence. The target antigen is unknown. The length of the CDR3 is 15 residues. Germline V CDR1 and CDR2: SGHNT, YYREEE (reference sequence). After removal of 4 bases from V and 1 base from J, the junction contained 6 bases not matched to a gene. Since all of the isolated RNA was reverse transcribed, expressed TCRB transcripts were what got sequenced. The data were produced by immunoSEQ multiplex PCR, yet TCRdb's version contains in-frame clones alone and is incomplete. This sample has 250,000 or so clones; about 26% occur once, and the top ten carry more than 3%. This sample was included in a study of beta chain features in type 1 diabetes. Turning to the study itself: Comparable age, gender and cell yields were observed in patients relative to healthy donors.

Study results and limitations: The similarity of naive, central memory and Treg TCRB repertoires appeared greater among patients than among healthy donors.

This chain connects TRBV5-4 to TRBJ2-7; TRBD1 matches at 9 bases. The clonotype comes from a man younger than 45 in good health. Sequenced input: central memory CD4+ T cells from blood. The CDR3 spells CASSPTGGLSYEQYF. In DNA form, the CDR3 reads TGTGCCAGCAGCCCGACAGGGGGTCTGTCCTACGAGCAGTACTTC. Complete variable domain (other parts from reference TRBV5-4 and TRBJ2-7): ETGVTQSPTHLIKTRGQQVTLRCSSQSGHNTVSWYQQALGQGPQFIFQYYREEENGRGNFPPRFSGLQFPNYSSELNVNALELDDSALYLCASSPTGGLSYEQYFGPGTRLTVT.